Listed below are T cell receptor beta chains from one sample, sequenced in a study of OX40 agonist ivuxolimab in advanced cancers. Data came from immunoSEQ multiplex PCR; TCRdb stores just in-frame clones and leaves some out. The sample consists of about 90,000 clones, approximately 90% of them appearing once. The input for sequencing was CD4+ or CD8+ T cells sorted from blood, taken in a trial of the OX40 agonist ivuxolimab. The receptors here all came from an adult with an advanced solid tumor such as melanoma, head and neck, liver or kidney cancer. Both conserved end residues are part of each CDR3. A D gene is named only where the DNA matches it firmly. Clone size is given for some rows only: seen once, a few or many times, or a class if the clone is expanded.

-	14	TRBV7-9	TRBJ1-1	-	TGTGCCAGCAGCTCGCGGGGAAGCGTTGGTGAAGCTTTCTTT	CASSSRGSVGEAFF
-	16	TRBV7-2	TRBJ1-6	-	TGTGCCAGCAGCTCACCGGGGAGGGGCAGTAATTCACCCCTCCACTTT	CASSSPGRGSNSPLHF
TRBD2	18	TRBV30	TRBJ2-7	-	TGTGCCTGGAGTGTCTCGCTAGCGGGAGCTCCGAATCTCAACGAGCAGTACTTC	CAWSVSLAGAPNLNEQYF
-	14	TRBV4-2	TRBJ2-5	-	TGTGCCAGCAGCCAAGGCAATCCCGTGGAGACCCAGTACTTC	CASSQGNPVETQYF
-	14	TRBV4-1	TRBJ2-1	-	TGCGCCAGCAGCCAAGGCAAGGGGACCGATGAGCAGTTCTTC	CASSQGKGTDEQFF
-	14	TRBV4-2	TRBJ2-2	few	TGTGCCAGCACGGGACTGGCAAACACCGGGGAGCTGTTTTTT	CASTGLANTGELFF
-	15	TRBV5-6	TRBJ2-6	-	TGTGCCAGCAGCTTGGGGAGGGTCGGGGCCAACGTCCTGACTTTC	CASSLGRVGANVLTF
TRBD1	15	TRBV28	TRBJ2-7	-	TGTGCCAGCAGCAGTTCCGGGACAGGGGGGTACGAGCAGTACTTC	CASSSSGTGGYEQYF
TRBD2	17	TRBV7-2	TRBJ2-1	-	TGTGCCAGCAGCTTAGTTTTCCCGGGAGGGATTAGAGATGAGCAGTTCTTC	CASSLVFPGGIRDEQFF
TRBD1	13	TRBV29-1	TRBJ2-7	-	TGCAGCGTTGCCGTGACAGGGATAACCGAGCAGTACTTC	CSVAVTGITEQYF
TRBD2	15	TRBV5-1	TRBJ2-7	few	TGCGCCAGCAGCTTGGGGCTAGCGGGATCCTACGAGCAGTACTTC	CASSLGLAGSYEQYF
TRBD1	14	TRBV2	TRBJ2-7	-	TGTGCCAGCAGTCTGGGGACAGGGGCCTTGGAGCAGTACTTC	CASSLGTGALEQYF
-	14	TRBV6-6	TRBJ1-5	-	TGTGCCAGCAGTTACTATGCTAGCAATCAGCCCCAGCATTTT	CASSYYASNQPQHF
-	14	TRBV19	TRBJ1-2	-	TGTGCCAGTAGTAGCGGGACACATAACTATGGCTACACCTTC	CASSSGTHNYGYTF
-	12	TRBV29-1	TRBJ1-2	-	TGCAGCGTTGAAGAAGTCAGACGGGGCTACACCTTC	CSVEEVRRGYTF
-	16	TRBV15	TRBJ2-3	-	TGTGCCACCAGCAGAGGTGGAGGGGCTAGCACAGATACGCAGTATTTT	CATSRGGGASTDTQYF
-	16	TRBV7-8	TRBJ2-1	-	TGTGCCAGCAGCTTACGCCTTACTAGCTCCTACAATGAGCAGTTCTTC	CASSLRLTSSYNEQFF
-	13	TRBV4-1	TRBJ1-4	-	TGCGCCAGCAGCCAAGATCTCTATGAAAAACTGTTTTTT	CASSQDLYEKLFF
-	13	TRBV7-9	TRBJ2-7	-	TGTGCCAGCAGCTTAGTGGGTCTAGGCGAGCAGTACTTC	CASSLVGLGEQYF
-	14	TRBV7-2	TRBJ2-7	-	TGTGCCAGCAGCTTACGACAGCACTCCTACGAGCAGTACTTC	CASSLRQHSYEQYF
-	11	TRBV4-3	TRBJ2-1	-	TGCGCCAGCAGAGGGGCCAATGAGCAGTTCTTC	CASRGANEQFF
TRBD2	15	TRBV4-2	TRBJ2-3	-	TGTGCCAGCAGCTCCTTAGCGGGAGAGGTAGATACGCAGTATTTT	CASSSLAGEVDTQYF
TRBD1	14	TRBV5-1	TRBJ2-3	once	TGCGCCAGCAGCTTGGATTCAGGGGGCTATACGCAGTATTTT	CASSLDSGGYTQYF
-	15	TRBV9	TRBJ2-5	-	TGTGCCAGCAGCGTAGGGGCAGGGGCGGGGGAGACCCAGTACTTC	CASSVGAGAGETQYF
TRBD2	13	TRBV11-3	TRBJ2-7	-	TGTGCCAGCAGCCAGGATCGACTAGCCGAGCAGTACTTC	CASSQDRLAEQYF
-	14	TRBV18	TRBJ2-1	-	TGTGCCAGCTCACGGAGGGCTGTAAACAATGAGCAGTTCTTC	CASSRRAVNNEQFF
-	15	TRBV11-2	TRBJ1-3	few	TGTGCCAGCAGCTTAGATCGGAACACTGGAAACACCATATATTTT	CASSLDRNTGNTIYF
TRBD2	16	TRBV7-6	TRBJ2-3	-	TGTGCCAGCAGCTTAGCGACTAGCGGGAGTACAGATACGCAGTATTTT	CASSLATSGSTDTQYF
TRBD2	15	TRBV5-4	TRBJ2-5	-	TGTGCCAGCACCTCATGGACTAGCGGACAAGAGACCCAGTACTTC	CASTSWTSGQETQYF
TRBD2	14	TRBV4-2	TRBJ2-7	-	TGTGCCAGCAGCCAACCCACTAGCGGGAGCGAGCAGTACTTC	CASSQPTSGSEQYF
-	15	TRBV27	TRBJ2-7	few	TGTGCCAGCAGTTTTTTCGACAGGTCCCCCTCCGAGCAGTACTTC	CASSFFDRSPSEQYF
-	14	TRBV28	TRBJ2-7	-	TGTGCCAGCAGTTTTGGGGGGCGCGCCTACGAGCAGTACTTC	CASSFGGRAYEQYF
TRBD2	15	TRBV19	TRBJ2-1	-	TGTGCCAGTAGTGAAACTAGCGGGAAACTTAATGAGCAGTTCTTC	CASSETSGKLNEQFF
-	15	TRBV4-1	TRBJ2-1	-	TGCGCCAGCAGCCAAACAGGGACTGCTTTCAATGAGCAGTTCTTC	CASSQTGTAFNEQFF
-	14	TRBV18	TRBJ2-5	-	TGTGCCAGCTCACCTACAGGAGGCGGTGAGACCCAGTACTTC	CASSPTGGGETQYF
TRBD1	16	TRBV2	TRBJ1-4	once	TGTGCCAGCAGTTACCCCGGGACAGGGCCAAATGAAAAACTGTTTTTT	CASSYPGTGPNEKLFF